This T cell receptor beta chain was identified during a study of T cells in localized non-small cell lung cancer. Study results and limitations: Those with higher blood T cell density had longer overall survival. Heterogeneity cannot be ruled out, as sequencing used one tumor region only.

Clones were sequenced by immunoSEQ multiplex PCR, and TCRdb holds only the in-frame ones, with some missing. The sample holds about 21,000 clones, approximately 88% seen once. Germline V gene data show CDR1 as LNHNV and CDR2 as YYDKDF (reference sequence). CDR3 length: 12 amino acids. V was trimmed by 0 bases and J by 5 bases, leaving 4 bases between them. This clone was observed a single time. Its antigen remains unidentified. This TCR was recovered from a male donor at least 60 years old with stage II lung adenocarcinoma. Sequencing used peripheral blood mononuclear cells, obtained before any cancer treatment. The rearrangement joins TRBV15 to TRBJ1-1; no reliable D call. This CDR3 reads CATSRDRTEAFF. The DNA of the CDR3 is TGTGCCACCAGCAGAGACCGAACTGAAGCTTTCTTT. The complete variable domain, with remaining parts taken from reference TRBV15 and TRBJ1-1, reads DAMVIQNPRYQVTQFGKPVTLSCSQTLNHNVMYWYQQKSSQAPKLLFHYYDKDFNNEADTPDNFQSRRPNTSFCFLDIRSPGLGDTAMYLCATSRDRTEAFFGQGTRLTVV.